Described below is a single T cell receptor beta chain sequence and its context. Amplification used 60 Vbeta primers and 13 Jbeta primers. TCRdb's copy holds only in-frame clones and misses some; the assay was immunoSEQ multiplex PCR. Of roughly 100,000 clones in the sample, 73% are singletons; the top ten hold over 3%. The source of the sample is a study of cytomegalovirus exposure and HLA in healthy donors. J gave up 2 bases and V 4 bases, and 6 bases lay outside the gene matches. This CDR3 is built from 15 residues. Germline V gene lookup returns CDR1 SGHTA and CDR2 FQGNSA. This receptor was taken from a middle-aged man in good health and CMV-seronegative. V usage is TRBV7-2 and J usage is TRBJ2-5; the match to TRBD2 covers 8 bases. Sequencing was done on a sample of PBMCs. The CDR3 region is CASSYTRGAQETQYF. The CDR3 bases are TGTGCCAGCAGCTACACGCGGGGGGCGCAAGAGACCCAGTACTTC.